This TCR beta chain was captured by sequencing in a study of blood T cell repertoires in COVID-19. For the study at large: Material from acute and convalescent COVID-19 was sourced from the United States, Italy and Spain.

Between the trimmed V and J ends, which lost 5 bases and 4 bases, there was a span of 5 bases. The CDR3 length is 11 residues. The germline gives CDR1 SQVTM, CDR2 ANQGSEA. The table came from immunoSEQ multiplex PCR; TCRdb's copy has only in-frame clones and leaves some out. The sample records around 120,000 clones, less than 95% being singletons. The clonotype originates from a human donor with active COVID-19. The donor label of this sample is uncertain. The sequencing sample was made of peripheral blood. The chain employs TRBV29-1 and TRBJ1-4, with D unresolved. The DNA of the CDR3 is TGCAGCGTTAAATATAATGAAAAACTGTTTTTT. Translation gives CSVKYNEKLFF.